These 30 T cell receptor beta chains came from one sample sequenced in a study of regulatory T cells in long-lasting Graves disease. Time point defined: persistent/refractory GD, antithyroid drugs over 5 years with positive TRAb. Preparation of the TCR library used RNA extracted from PBMCs. Relying on iRepertoire HTBI primers and Arm-PCR of CDR3 regions, the team built TCR beta libraries. TCRdb re-analysed the multiplex PCR reads in MiXCR, keeping a single row per CDR3 protein. The table lists a few hundred thousand distinct CDR3 sequences, around 23% of them singletons, with around 30% in the top ten. The sequenced sample was peripheral blood mononuclear cells (PBMCs), obtained when the disease was refractory, from a patient treated with antithyroid drugs. These receptors were obtained from a woman between 40 and 55 years old with Graves disease.

The table lists this clonotype with many counts. This chain connects TRBV24-1 to TRBJ1-5; tentative D call: TRBD1 (6 bases). The ends were cut back, 3 bases at V and 2 bases at J, with 13 bases in the middle. This CDR3 comprises 16 residues. The germline V gene encodes CDR1 KGHDR and CDR2 SFDVKD. The CDR3 sequence is CATSDQSSGGNQPQHF. Here the CDR3 DNA reads TGTGCCACCAGTGATCAATCGTCAGGGGGCAATCAGCCCCAGCATTTT.

There are many counts of this clonotype. The V gene is TRBV12-3 or TRBV12-4, the J gene TRBJ2-6; D is tentatively TRBD1 or TRBD2 (5 bases each). The CDR3 is made up of 17 amino acids. With 5 bases removed from V and 0 bases from J, the gap between germline ends came to 14 bases. The CDR3 reads CASSPEGRPSGANVLTF. CDR3 DNA sequence: TGTGCCAGCAGTCCAGAGGGACGGCCCTCTGGGGCCAACGTCCTGACTTTC.

This clonotype was seen many times. The chain carries TRBV2 and TRBJ2-2, with a possible D match to TRBD2 (5 bases). CDR1 and CDR2 from the germline V gene are SNHLY and FYNNEI. Trimming cost V 5 bases and J 3 bases, with 13 bases left between them. CDR3 length equals 15 residues. CDR3 sequence (DNA): TGTGCCAGCAGTACGCTTGGAGCGGACACCGGGGAGCTGTTTTTT. Translated, it gives CASSTLGADTGELFF.

J is TRBJ2-2 and V is TRBV27; 8 bases match TRBD2. Germline assignment: CDR1 MNHEY and CDR2 SMNVEV (reference sequence). V lost 5 bases to trimming and J lost 2 bases; unmatched junction nucleotides: 4. This CDR3 contains 15 residues. CDR3 sequence (DNA): TGTGCCAGCAGTAGAGCGGGAGACAACACCGGGGAGCTGTTTTTT. It encodes CASSRAGDNTGELFF.

Ten or more counts support this clonotype. V is TRBV6-2 or TRBV6-3 and J is TRBJ2-5, with TRBD2 identical over 13 bases. The ends lost 2 bases at V and 5 bases at J; junction bases unmatched: 5. This CDR3 region has 16 residues. Germline loops: CDR1 MNHEY, CDR2 SVGEGT. DNA of the CDR3: TGTGCCAGCAGTTACGGGACTAGCGGGGCCTGGGAGACCCAGTACTTC. Amino acids: CASSYGTSGAWETQYF.

This clonotype was recorded a few times. The V call is TRBV27, the J call TRBJ2-2; perhaps TRBD1 as D (6 bases). CDR3 length: 15 amino acids. Germline V gene sequence: CDR1 MNHEY, CDR2 SMNVEV (reference sequence). Trimming stripped 6 bases from V and 1 base from J, with 12 bases between. CDR3 residues: CASSGQSKNTGELFF. The CDR3 DNA reads as TGTGCCAGCAGCGGACAGTCTAAGAACACCGGGGAGCTGTTTTTT.

The chain combines TRBV12-3 or TRBV12-4 with TRBJ2-5, with 7 bases that match TRBD2. This CDR3 has 16 residues. V lost 7 bases and J lost 5; bases outside the gene matches: 16. CDR3 amino acids: CASTRRAGRGSETQYF. The CDR3 nucleotides read TGTGCCAGCACCCGTAGGGCAGGGAGGGGTTCGGAGACCCAGTACTTC.

Notes on this clonotype: It may be a read error: a sequence one base away is much more abundant. The rearrangement links TRBV6-1 to TRBJ1-6, with TRBD1 matching 7 bases. This CDR3 comprises 14 residues. CDR1 is MNHNS, CDR2 SASEGT, per germline. In DNA form, the CDR3 reads TGTGCCAGCTGTCCGGGACAGAGAAATTCACCCCTCCGCTTT. It is translated as CASCPGQRNSPLRF.

This clonotype has just one count. V and J are TRBV7-9 and TRBJ1-2, with D perhaps TRBD1 (5 bases). This CDR3 is built from 11 residues. Trimming took off 5 bases at V and 8 bases at J, with 9 bases between the two ends. The germline V gene has CDR1 SEHNR and CDR2 FQNEAQ (reference sequence). The CDR3 DNA sequence: TGTGCCAGCAGCCCCCAGGGCGGCTACACCTTC. It yields the protein CASSPQGGYTF. Based on the CDR3 plus reference TRBV7-9 and TRBJ1-2, the full variable domain is DTGVSQNPRHKITKRGQNVTFRCDPISEHNRLYWYRQTLGQGPEFLTYFQNEAQLEKSRLLSDRFSAERPKGSFSTLEIQRTEQGDSAMYLCASSPQGGYTFGSGTRLTVV.

This clonotype was seen ten or more times. The chain joins TRBV5-1 to TRBJ1-6, with 7 positions matching TRBD1. J lost 7 bases, V lost 2 bases, and 6 bases had no gene match. The CDR3 consists of 15 residues. Germline V gives CDR1 SGHRS, CDR2 YFSETQ. CDR3 sequence: CASSFAGTANSPLHF. Here the CDR3 DNA reads TGCGCCAGCAGCTTTGCCGGGACAGCCAATTCACCCCTCCACTTT. Variable domain in full (rest from reference TRBV5-1 and TRBJ1-6): KAGVTQTPRYLIKTRGQQVTLSCSPISGHRSVSWYQQTPGQGLQFLFEYFSETQRNKGNFPGRFSGRQFSNSRSEMNVSTLELGDSALYLCASSFAGTANSPLHFGNGTRLTVT.

This clonotype has at least ten counts. The chain employs TRBV2 and TRBJ2-2, with 7 bases that match TRBD2. The V segment lost 6 bases and the J segment 4 bases; nucleotides outside the gene matches: 2. The CDR3 has 13 amino acids. Germline lookup yields CDR1 SNHLY and CDR2 FYNNEI. Here the CDR3 reads CASRASGTGELFF. The CDR3 nucleotides are TGTGCCAGCAGGGCTAGCGGCACCGGGGAGCTGTTTTTT.

For this clonotype: A far larger clone is one nucleotide away, so this likely arose from a read error. The V gene is TRBV6-9, the J gene TRBJ1-2; 10 bases fit TRBD1. This CDR3 region has 15 residues. CDR1 and CDR2 from the germline V gene are MNHGY and SVAAGI. The CDR3 is CASCYPDRGEYGYTF. Here the CDR3 DNA reads TGTGCCAGCTGTTACCCGGACAGGGGGGAATATGGCTACACCTTC.

CDR3 protein: CASGYLSGTEGTGELFF. CDR3 sequence (DNA): TGTGCCAGCGGCTACTTATCCGGGACAGAGGGAACCGGGGAGCTGTTTTTT. This chain uses TRBV7-2 with TRBJ2-2; 7 positions agree with TRBD1. Germline V lookup: CDR1 SGHTA, CDR2 FQGNSA. The ends lost 8 bases at V and 5 bases at J; junction bases unmatched: 17. This CDR3 has 17 amino acids.

The V call is TRBV27, the J call TRBJ2-5; 8 nucleotides agree with TRBD2. V lost 4 bases, J lost 5 bases, and 9 bases stayed unmatched. This CDR3 is built from 15 residues. Germline CDR1 MNHEY, CDR2 SMNVEV (reference sequence). The chain's CDR3 is CASSSRVAGWETQYF. For the CDR3, the DNA is TGTGCCAGCAGTTCCCGGGTAGCGGGATGGGAGACCCAGTACTTC.

V and J are TRBV5-5 and TRBJ1-4, with D possibly TRBD1 on 6 matching bases. Germline V CDR1 and CDR2: SGHKS, YYEKEE (reference sequence). Trimming took 5 bases from V and 4 from J, leaving 15 bases between them. The CDR3 consists of 15 residues. The CDR3 DNA sequence: TGTGCCAGCAGGGTTGCGGGGGCTGGTAATGAAAAACTGTTTTTT. Amino acid sequence: CASRVAGAGNEKLFF.

This clonotype was found a few times. This chain connects TRBV7-6 to TRBJ2-7; D is uncertain. This CDR3 comprises 16 residues. Germline lookup yields CDR1 SGHVS and CDR2 FNYEAQ. V was pared by 1 base and J by 2 bases, with 15 bases between. Here the CDR3 reads CASSLGRTARTYEQYF. Written as DNA, the CDR3 is TGTGCCAGCAGCTTAGGTAGGACGGCCCGTACCTACGAGCAGTACTTC.

In its sample, this clonotype was seen many times. V and J are TRBV28 and TRBJ2-2; TRBD2 might be the D (6 bases). V lost 10 bases, J lost 3 bases, and 12 bases lay in between. CDR1 is MDHEN, CDR2 SYDVKM, per germline. CDR3 length equals 13 residues. For the CDR3, the DNA is TGTGCCACCTCCCGGGGGTACACCGGGGAGCTGTTTTTT. Its protein is CATSRGYTGELFF.

The gene calls are TRBV5-1 and TRBJ1-1, with 12 nucleotides matching TRBD1. This CDR3 spans 16 amino acids. V shed 0 bases and J 5 bases; nucleotides not matched to a gene: 5. Per the germline V gene, CDR1 is SGHRS and CDR2 is YFSETQ. CDR3 DNA: TGCGCCAGCAGCTTGGGGGACAGGGGGCGAAGAACTGAAGCTTTCTTT. As protein: CASSLGDRGRRTEAFF.

The chain joins TRBV5-1 to TRBJ2-3, with 13 bases identical to TRBD2. The germline V gene encodes CDR1 SGHRS and CDR2 YFSETQ. J lost 4 bases, V lost 4 bases, and 6 bases had no gene match. The CDR3 has 16 amino acids. CDR3 coding DNA: TGCGCCAGCAGCCATACTAGCGGGAGGGCCCCAGATACGCAGTATTTT. Its translation is CASSHTSGRAPDTQYF.

This clonotype appeared many times. The gene calls are TRBV2 and TRBJ1-6, with unresolved D. V was shortened by 11 bases and J by 6 bases, with 14 bases between the two germline ends. Germline CDR1 is SNHLY and CDR2 is FYNNEI. CDR3 length equals 13 residues. The CDR3 nucleotides are TGTGCCTTTAAGATGGCGGGTAATTCACCCCTCCACTTT. This translates into CAFKMAGNSPLHF.

The J gene is TRBJ2-2, the V gene TRBV9, with D tentatively TRBD1 (5 bases). V was shortened by 2 bases and J by 0 bases, with 20 bases between the two germline ends. The germline gives CDR1 SGDLS, CDR2 YYNGEE. The CDR3 loop spans 19 amino acids. The CDR3 DNA sequence: TGTGCCAGCAGCGTGTCAAGAGACAGCGCCGCCTCGAACACCGGGGAGCTGTTTTTT. This codes for CASSVSRDSAASNTGELFF.

This clonotype was seen many times. The chain uses TRBV2 and TRBJ2-7; D is ambiguous. Germline V CDR1 and CDR2: SNHLY, FYNNEI. The CDR3 sequence is 16 residues long. Trimming removed 7 bases at V and 2 bases at J, with 21 bases between. The CDR3 DNA reads TGTGCCAGCATCGAATTAGGGTTGCAGGCGGCCTACGAGCAGTACTTC. It specifies CASIELGLQAAYEQYF.

This clonotype was recorded a few times. V and J are TRBV19 and TRBJ2-2; possibly TRBD1 for D (7 bases). Germline CDR1 is LNHDA and CDR2 is SQIVND (reference sequence). Trimming took 5 bases from V and 7 from J, leaving 17 bases between them. This CDR3 region has 15 residues. The DNA of the CDR3 is TGTGCCAGTAGTTCCGGAGGGGGCATACTCGGGGAGCTGTTTTTT. It yields the protein CASSSGGGILGELFF.

This clonotype was observed a single time. The chain couples TRBV20-1 to TRBJ2-3; TRBD2 might be the D (5 bases). CDR1 DFQATT and CDR2 SNEGSKA come from the germline V gene (reference sequence). The CDR3 is 16 amino acids. V was trimmed by 2 bases and J by 1 base, leaving 16 bases between them. In DNA, the CDR3 is TGCAGTGCTAGACCCCATAGCGTAATACGCACAGATACGCAGTATTTT. It encodes CSARPHSVIRTDTQYF.

This clonotype was counted many times. The rearrangement links TRBV28 to TRBJ2-6; no definite D call. Per germline, CDR1 MDHEN and CDR2 SYDVKM. Trimming left V 4 bases short and J 4 bases short, with 8 bases between. This CDR3 has 14 amino acids. In DNA, the CDR3 is TGTGCCAGCAGTTACCTCTCCGGGGCCAACGTCCTGACTTTC. Translated, it gives CASSYLSGANVLTF.

The chain couples TRBV4-1 to TRBJ1-1; tentatively, D is TRBD1 (6 bases). The germline CDR1 and CDR2 sequences are MGHRA and YSYEKL. V lost 0 bases to trimming and J lost 1 base, with 12 bases between them. The CDR3 is 16 amino acids. In nucleotides, the CDR3 is TGCGCCAGCAGCCAAGAAGGCAGGGGCCGGAACACTGAAGCTTTCTTT. This codes for CASSQEGRGRNTEAFF.

V gene TRBV28 combines with J gene TRBJ2-7; possibly TRBD2 for D (6 bases). Germline V gene sequence: CDR1 MDHEN, CDR2 SYDVKM. This CDR3 contains 11 residues. Trimming stripped 3 bases from V and 13 bases from J, with 13 bases between. CDR3 sequence reads: CASSFGLYFYF. CDR3 nucleotides: TGTGCCAGCAGTTTCGGACTATACTTCTACTTC.

The CDR3 DNA sequence: TGTGCCAGCAGTTCTCCCGGAAGGAATGAGCAGTTCTTC. Amino acid sequence: CASSSPGRNEQFF. The chain uses TRBV12-3 or TRBV12-4 and TRBJ2-1; D unclear. Trimming pared 4 bases from V and 7 bases from J, leaving 11 bases between. CDR3 length: 13 residues.

This clonotype has only a few counts. The V gene is TRBV16, the J gene TRBJ1-1, with D maybe TRBD1 (5 bases). This CDR3 comprises 14 residues. Germline CDR1 reads KGHSY; CDR2 reads FQNENV. V lost 4 bases and J lost 1, with 10 bases in between. The CDR3 is CASSRGHTNTEAFF. The CDR3 DNA reads TGTGCCAGCAGCCGCGGACATACGAACACTGAAGCTTTCTTT.

Concerning this clonotype: As the CDR3 is not closed by the conserved phenylalanine or tryptophan, this likely results from a read error. The chain uses TRBV6-5 and TRBJ1-5; no clear D gene. Germline-derived CDR1 and CDR2 are MNHEY and SVGAGI. This CDR3 has 14 amino acids. V lost 0 bases and J 3 bases, leaving 6 bases between the germline ends. Written as DNA, the CDR3 is TGTGCCAGCAGTTACTCGGGCAACAATCAGCCCCAGCATCTT. Amino acid sequence: CASSYSGNNQPQHL.